This is a list of T cell receptor beta chains from one sample in a study of prognosis after radiotherapy for stage I lung cancer. TCRdb re-derived calls from the multiplex PCR reads in MiXCR, one entry per CDR3 protein. The sample records about 8,500 distinct CDR3 sequences, 62% being singletons. The specimen was PBMCs, collected before or after stereotactic body radiation therapy (not recorded which). The receptors originated from a donor over 45 with non-small cell lung cancer. CDR3s include the opening cysteine and the closing phenylalanine or tryptophan. The order of the fields is clone size, D gene, V gene, J gene, CDR3 protein, CDR3 DNA. D genes are given only for firm matches. A clone size is listed for some rows: how often the clone was seen (once, few, many), or a class if it is expanded.

abundance: many
d_gene: TRBD1
v_gene: TRBV18
j_gene: TRBJ1-1
CDR3aa: CASSATGQGNTEAFF
CDR3nt: TGTGCCAGCTCAGCGACGGGACAGGGGAACACTGAAGCTTTCTTT

abundance: many
d_gene: .
v_gene: TRBV20-1
j_gene: TRBJ1-4
CDR3aa: CSASQGTTNEKLFF
CDR3nt: TGCAGTGCTAGCCAGGGAACAACTAATGAAAAACTGTTTTTT

abundance: .
d_gene: TRBD2
v_gene: TRBV5-1
j_gene: TRBJ2-7
CDR3aa: CASSLPLLAGFTYEQYF
CDR3nt: TGCGCCAGCAGCCTGCCCCTGCTAGCGGGGTTCACTTACGAGCAGTACTTC

abundance: once
d_gene: .
v_gene: TRBV27
j_gene: TRBJ1-2
CDR3aa: CASRPTAASYGYTF
CDR3nt: TGTGCCAGCAGGCCGACAGCTGCGAGCTATGGCTACACCTTC

abundance: .
d_gene: TRBD2
v_gene: TRBV5-5
j_gene: TRBJ2-7
CDR3aa: CASSYTGLAGVSSYEQYF
CDR3nt: TGTGCCAGCAGCTACACCGGACTAGCGGGAGTGTCTTCGTACGAGCAGTACTTC

abundance: medium-sized
d_gene: TRBD2
v_gene: TRBV20-1
j_gene: TRBJ2-3
CDR3aa: CSASAGGSADTQYF
CDR3nt: TGCAGTGCTAGCGCGGGAGGGTCGGCAGATACGCAGTATTTT

abundance: .
d_gene: .
v_gene: TRBV15
j_gene: TRBJ2-7
CDR3aa: CATSRYRTNSYYQYF
CDR3nt: TGTGCCACCAGCAGGTACAGGACAAACTCCTACTATCAGTACTTC

abundance: .
d_gene: TRBD1
v_gene: TRBV24-1
j_gene: TRBJ1-2
CDR3aa: CASRTTGGNYGYTF
CDR3nt: TGTGCCAGCAGGACGACAGGGGGTAACTATGGCTACACCTTC

abundance: .
d_gene: .
v_gene: TRBV25-1
j_gene: TRBJ1-2
CDR3aa: CSSEDLRYAYTF
CDR3nt: TGTTCCAGTGAGGATTTGAGGTATGCCTACACCTTC

abundance: many
d_gene: .
v_gene: TRBV15
j_gene: TRBJ1-5
CDR3aa: CATSREAAGLSNQPQHF
CDR3nt: TGTGCCACCAGCAGAGAGGCCGCAGGGTTAAGCAATCAGCCCCAGCATTTT

abundance: .
d_gene: .
v_gene: TRBV7-3
j_gene: TRBJ2-1
CDR3aa: CSISIRRDNEQFF
CDR3nt: TGTTCCATCAGCATACGCAGGGACAATGAGCAGTTCTTC

abundance: medium-sized
d_gene: TRBD1
v_gene: TRBV19
j_gene: TRBJ2-1
CDR3aa: CASTPGQGPYNEQFF
CDR3nt: TGTGCCAGTACACCGGGACAGGGGCCATACAATGAGCAGTTCTTC

abundance: medium-sized
d_gene: .
v_gene: TRBV6-1
j_gene: TRBJ2-1
CDR3aa: CASSPDQNEQFF
CDR3nt: TGTGCCAGCAGTCCCGACCAAAATGAGCAGTTCTTC

abundance: medium-sized
d_gene: .
v_gene: TRBV10-3
j_gene: TRBJ1-5
CDR3aa: CAISDRAGDQPQHF
CDR3nt: TGTGCCATCAGTGATCGGGCAGGAGATCAGCCCCAGCATTTT

abundance: few
d_gene: .
v_gene: TRBV12-3/TRBV12-4
j_gene: TRBJ2-7
CDR3aa: CASSPTEVSYEQYF
CDR3nt: TGTGCCAGCAGTCCCACGGAGGTCTCCTACGAGCAGTACTTC

abundance: few
d_gene: .
v_gene: TRBV7-2
j_gene: TRBJ1-3
CDR3aa: CASSYHAVNTIYF
CDR3nt: TGTGCCAGTAGCTACCATGCTGTAAACACCATATATTTT

abundance: once
d_gene: TRBD1
v_gene: TRBV9
j_gene: TRBJ2-1
CDR3aa: CASSVEGTGTEQFF
CDR3nt: TGTGCCAGCAGCGTAGAAGGGACAGGAACTGAGCAGTTCTTT

abundance: once
d_gene: .
v_gene: TRBV4-1
j_gene: TRBJ2-5
CDR3aa: CASSQEQGVRETQYF
CDR3nt: TGCGCCAGCAGCCAAGAGCAGGGAGTAAGGGAGACCCAGTACTTC

abundance: .
d_gene: TRBD1
v_gene: TRBV6-1
j_gene: TRBJ1-6
CDR3aa: CASKPGQGNRYSPLHF
CDR3nt: TGTGCCAGCAAACCGGGACAGGGGAACCGTTATTCACCCCTCCACTTT

abundance: medium-sized
d_gene: TRBD2
v_gene: TRBV19
j_gene: TRBJ2-3
CDR3aa: CASSTPGLAGGNTQYF
CDR3nt: TGTGCCAGTAGTACCCCGGGACTAGCGGGAGGGAATACGCAGTATTTT

abundance: .
d_gene: TRBD2
v_gene: TRBV9
j_gene: TRBJ2-3
CDR3aa: CASSVSGRIDTQYF
CDR3nt: TGTGCCAGCAGCGTTAGCGGGAGGATAGATACGCAGTATTTT

abundance: .
d_gene: .
v_gene: TRBV6-5
j_gene: TRBJ1-5
CDR3aa: CASSYGNLYSNQPQHF
CDR3nt: TGTGCCAGCAGTTACGGGAACCTCTATAGCAATCAGCCCCAGCATTTT

abundance: few
d_gene: TRBD1
v_gene: TRBV6-2/TRBV6-3
j_gene: TRBJ2-1
CDR3aa: CASSYSPGQGNEQFF
CDR3nt: TGTGCCAGCAGTTATAGCCCGGGACAGGGTAATGAGCAGTTCTTC

abundance: medium-sized
d_gene: TRBD2
v_gene: TRBV12-3/TRBV12-4
j_gene: TRBJ2-1
CDR3aa: CASSPLAGGPFNEQFF
CDR3nt: TGTGCCAGCAGTCCGCTAGCGGGAGGGCCCTTCAATGAGCAGTTCTTC

abundance: medium-sized
d_gene: TRBD1
v_gene: TRBV3-1
j_gene: TRBJ2-2
CDR3aa: CASSQEIGTGLFTGELFF
CDR3nt: TGTGCCAGCAGCCAAGAGATCGGGACAGGACTTTTCACCGGGGAGCTGTTTTTT

abundance: many
d_gene: TRBD2
v_gene: TRBV18
j_gene: TRBJ2-3
CDR3aa: CASSPAGTSLNTQYF
CDR3nt: TGTGCCAGCTCACCAGCCGGGACTAGTCTCAATACGCAGTATTTT

abundance: .
d_gene: TRBD2
v_gene: TRBV28
j_gene: TRBJ2-6
CDR3aa: CASSPTPGLDPGAKVLTF
CDR3nt: TGTGCCAGCAGTCCGACTCCGGGACTAGACCCTGGGGCCAAAGTCCTGACTTTC

abundance: .
d_gene: .
v_gene: TRBV6-1
j_gene: TRBJ2-1
CDR3aa: CASSVALTVSYNEHFF
CDR3nt: TGTGCCAGCAGTGTAGCTCTGACAGTCTCCTACAATGAGCATTTCTTC

abundance: .
d_gene: .
v_gene: TRBV28
j_gene: TRBJ1-2
CDR3aa: CASSSFSGYGYTF
CDR3nt: TGTGCCAGCAGCTCTTTCTCAGGGTATGGCTACACCTTC

abundance: few
d_gene: .
v_gene: TRBV28
j_gene: TRBJ2-7
CDR3aa: CASTPPGGREQYF
CDR3nt: TGTGCCAGCACCCCTCCTGGGGGGCGTGAGCAGTACTTC

abundance: .
d_gene: .
v_gene: TRBV6-2/TRBV6-3
j_gene: TRBJ2-1
CDR3aa: CASSERIRDGYYNEQFF
CDR3nt: TGTGCCAGCAGTGAAAGGATACGGGACGGCTACTACAATGAGCAGTTCTTC

abundance: few
d_gene: .
v_gene: TRBV20-1
j_gene: TRBJ2-7
CDR3aa: CSARPGYEQYF
CDR3nt: TGCAGTGCCCGACCAGGATACGAGCAGTACTTC

abundance: medium-sized
d_gene: .
v_gene: TRBV7-8
j_gene: TRBJ2-7
CDR3aa: CASSLNSGLYEQYF
CDR3nt: TGTGCCAGCAGCTTAAATTCGGGACTCTACGAGCAGTACTTC

abundance: once
d_gene: .
v_gene: TRBV2
j_gene: TRBJ2-7
CDR3aa: CASSPESYEQYF
CDR3nt: TGTGCCAGCAGTCCCGAGTCCTACGAGCAGTACTTC

abundance: .
d_gene: TRBD2
v_gene: TRBV29-1
j_gene: TRBJ2-1
CDR3aa: CSVSAGVVNEQFF
CDR3nt: TGCAGCGTATCTGCGGGAGTCGTCAATGAGCAGTTCTTC

abundance: .
d_gene: .
v_gene: TRBV28
j_gene: TRBJ2-3
CDR3aa: CASLSPWDTQYF
CDR3nt: TGTGCCAGCCTTTCCCCGTGGGATACTCAGTATTTT

abundance: medium-sized
d_gene: TRBD2
v_gene: TRBV6-1
j_gene: TRBJ2-1
CDR3aa: CASSRTSGRALDEQFF
CDR3nt: TGTGCCAGCAGTAGGACTAGCGGGAGGGCCCTCGATGAGCAGTTCTTC

abundance: .
d_gene: .
v_gene: TRBV24-1
j_gene: TRBJ2-3
CDR3aa: CATSDFDQGLTDAQYF
CDR3nt: TGTGCCACCAGTGATTTTGACCAGGGGCTGACAGATGCGCAGTATTTT

abundance: .
d_gene: TRBD2
v_gene: TRBV20-1
j_gene: TRBJ2-5
CDR3aa: CSARERVAGGPETQYF
CDR3nt: TGCAGTGCTAGAGAGAGGGTGGCGGGAGGGCCGGAGACCCAGTACTTC

abundance: medium-sized
d_gene: .
v_gene: TRBV24-1
j_gene: TRBJ2-1
CDR3aa: CATSDPSLRGKPNPATYNEQFF
CDR3nt: TGTGCCACCAGTGACCCCTCTTTAAGGGGGAAGCCAAATCCCGCCACCTACAATGAGCAGTTCTTC

abundance: .
d_gene: TRBD1
v_gene: TRBV28
j_gene: TRBJ1-2
CDR3aa: CASRPTQGEGSSYGYTF
CDR3nt: TGTGCCAGCAGACCCACACAGGGGGAGGGCTCCAGCTATGGCTACACCTTC

abundance: .
d_gene: .
v_gene: TRBV6-2/TRBV6-3
j_gene: TRBJ1-2
CDR3aa: CASSEGGAENYGYTF
CDR3nt: TGTGCCAGCAGTGAGGGGGGGGCGGAAAACTATGGCTACACCTTC